The rows below give T cell receptor beta chains drawn from one sample of a study of cytomegalovirus exposure and HLA in healthy donors. Assay: immunoSEQ multiplex PCR; the TCRdb copy retains only in-frame clones and omits some. The sample has some 170,000 clones, 70% to 80% seen once. Sequencing input: PBMCs. Receptor source: a woman aged 55-69 years in good health and CMV-seropositive. Both conserved end residues are part of each CDR3. The order of the fields is D gene, clone size, J gene, V gene, CDR3 DNA, CDR3 protein. A D gene is named only where the DNA matches it firmly. Not every row has a clone size; where given, it reads once, few, many or a size class.

d_gene: .
abundance: .
j_gene: TRBJ2-5
v_gene: TRBV2
CDR3nt: TGTGCCAGCAGTGATAGCCAGGGGGGGACCCAGTACTTC
CDR3aa: CASSDSQGGTQYF

d_gene: .
abundance: once
j_gene: TRBJ1-1
v_gene: TRBV7-2
CDR3nt: TGTGCCAGCAGCTTAAGGGGGTGGACTGAAGCTTTCTTT
CDR3aa: CASSLRGWTEAFF

d_gene: .
abundance: few
j_gene: TRBJ2-1
v_gene: TRBV19
CDR3nt: TGTGCCAGTAGTACTAGACAGGTTTCCTACAATGAGCAGTTCTTC
CDR3aa: CASSTRQVSYNEQFF

d_gene: .
abundance: .
j_gene: TRBJ1-5
v_gene: TRBV25-1
CDR3nt: TGTGCCAGCAGTGAAGTCAAACAGGGCCACAATCAGCCCCAGCATTTT
CDR3aa: CASSEVKQGHNQPQHF

d_gene: .
abundance: .
j_gene: TRBJ2-7
v_gene: TRBV7-3
CDR3nt: TGTGCCAGCAGCTTGGACTGGACCTACGAGCAGTACTTC
CDR3aa: CASSLDWTYEQYF

d_gene: TRBD1
abundance: few
j_gene: TRBJ2-1
v_gene: TRBV5-8
CDR3nt: TGTGCCAGCAGCTTGGGCAGGGACAGTTACAATGAGCAGTTCTTC
CDR3aa: CASSLGRDSYNEQFF

d_gene: .
abundance: .
j_gene: TRBJ2-1
v_gene: TRBV2
CDR3nt: TGTGCCAGCAGTGCAAGAGCAGGGACCTACAATGAGCAGTTCTTC
CDR3aa: CASSARAGTYNEQFF

d_gene: TRBD2
abundance: .
j_gene: TRBJ2-7
v_gene: TRBV28
CDR3nt: TGTGCCAGCAGGGGACTAGCGGCCTCCTACGAGCAGTACTTC
CDR3aa: CASRGLAASYEQYF

d_gene: .
abundance: .
j_gene: TRBJ1-2
v_gene: TRBV19
CDR3nt: TGTGCCAGCACCGAGGGCAGCTATGGCTACACCTTC
CDR3aa: CASTEGSYGYTF

d_gene: .
abundance: .
j_gene: TRBJ2-2
v_gene: TRBV10-3
CDR3nt: TGTGCCACCGGGCAGGGTCCCGGGGAGCTGTTTTTT
CDR3aa: CATGQGPGELFF

d_gene: TRBD2
abundance: .
j_gene: TRBJ2-2
v_gene: TRBV9
CDR3nt: TGTGCCAGCAGCGTAGCTCTAGCGGGTACCGGGGAGCTGTTTTTT
CDR3aa: CASSVALAGTGELFF

d_gene: TRBD1
abundance: .
j_gene: TRBJ1-4
v_gene: TRBV6-5
CDR3nt: TGTGCCAGCAGTTACTCCGGGACAGGGAATGAAAAACTGTTTTTT
CDR3aa: CASSYSGTGNEKLFF

d_gene: TRBD1
abundance: .
j_gene: TRBJ1-5
v_gene: TRBV6-1
CDR3nt: TGTGCCAGCATTCGACAGGGAGCAAATCAGCCCCAGCATTTT
CDR3aa: CASIRQGANQPQHF

d_gene: .
abundance: .
j_gene: TRBJ1-2
v_gene: TRBV5-6
CDR3nt: TGTGCCAGCAGCTTCCCGGGGAGGGTTGGGCGCTACACCTTC
CDR3aa: CASSFPGRVGRYTF

d_gene: TRBD1
abundance: .
j_gene: TRBJ1-4
v_gene: TRBV7-9
CDR3nt: TGTGCCAGCAGCTTAGCGCTGGGGACAGGGCTTTCCTATGAAAAACTGTTTTTT
CDR3aa: CASSLALGTGLSYEKLFF

d_gene: TRBD2
abundance: .
j_gene: TRBJ2-3
v_gene: TRBV4-2
CDR3nt: TGTGCCAGCAGCCAGGGACTAGCGGGCAGTGCAGATACGCAGTATTTT
CDR3aa: CASSQGLAGSADTQYF

d_gene: .
abundance: .
j_gene: TRBJ2-7
v_gene: TRBV9
CDR3nt: TGTGCCAGCAGCGTGGAGGGATGGAACGAGCAGTACTTC
CDR3aa: CASSVEGWNEQYF

d_gene: .
abundance: .
j_gene: TRBJ2-5
v_gene: TRBV10-2
CDR3nt: TGCGCCAGCAGTGAGGGCGAGACCCAGTACTTC
CDR3aa: CASSEGETQYF

d_gene: .
abundance: .
j_gene: TRBJ1-4
v_gene: TRBV5-1
CDR3nt: TGCGCCAGCAGCTTGGCCGGACAGAGGAATGAAAAACTGTTTTTT
CDR3aa: CASSLAGQRNEKLFF

d_gene: .
abundance: .
j_gene: TRBJ1-5
v_gene: TRBV28
CDR3nt: TGTGCCAGCAGTTTCGGGAACCACAATCAGCCCCAGCATTTT
CDR3aa: CASSFGNHNQPQHF

d_gene: TRBD1
abundance: .
j_gene: TRBJ1-2
v_gene: TRBV28
CDR3nt: TGTGCCAGCAGATACCCGGGACAGGGGGGCTACACCTTC
CDR3aa: CASRYPGQGGYTF

d_gene: .
abundance: .
j_gene: TRBJ2-5
v_gene: TRBV9
CDR3nt: TGTGCCAGCAGCGTAGGGGCTAACCCGTACCAAGAGACCCAGTACTTC
CDR3aa: CASSVGANPYQETQYF

d_gene: .
abundance: .
j_gene: TRBJ2-7
v_gene: TRBV5-5
CDR3nt: TGTGCCAGCAGCTTGGTTAGTTACGAGCAGTACTTC
CDR3aa: CASSLVSYEQYF

d_gene: .
abundance: .
j_gene: TRBJ2-3
v_gene: TRBV5-1
CDR3nt: TGCGCCAGCAGCCGGACAGTAGGCACAGATACGCAGTATTTT
CDR3aa: CASSRTVGTDTQYF

d_gene: .
abundance: .
j_gene: TRBJ1-2
v_gene: TRBV14
CDR3nt: TGTGCCAGCAGCCAATCAAATACCTGGAGTTTCACTCATGGCTACACCTTC
CDR3aa: CASSQSNTWSFTHGYTF

d_gene: TRBD2
abundance: once
j_gene: TRBJ2-5
v_gene: TRBV5-1
CDR3nt: TGCGCCAGCAGCTTGGGGGTCGAGCGGGGAGAGACCCAGTACTTC
CDR3aa: CASSLGVERGETQYF

d_gene: TRBD2
abundance: .
j_gene: TRBJ2-7
v_gene: TRBV19
CDR3nt: TGTGCCAGTAGTATAGAACTAGCGGGCTACTACGAGCAGTACTTC
CDR3aa: CASSIELAGYYEQYF

d_gene: TRBD2
abundance: .
j_gene: TRBJ2-3
v_gene: TRBV27
CDR3nt: TGTGCCAGCAGTTCCAGCGGGAGAACAGATACGCAGTATTTT
CDR3aa: CASSSSGRTDTQYF

d_gene: .
abundance: .
j_gene: TRBJ2-3
v_gene: TRBV18
CDR3nt: TGTGCCAGCTCACCGGGTCTACTAAGCCCAGATACGCAGTATTTT
CDR3aa: CASSPGLLSPDTQYF

d_gene: TRBD2
abundance: once
j_gene: TRBJ2-2
v_gene: TRBV30
CDR3nt: TGTGCTTACTCAGGCGGGAGGTACACCGGGGAGCTGTTTTTT
CDR3aa: CAYSGGRYTGELFF

d_gene: TRBD1
abundance: .
j_gene: TRBJ2-7
v_gene: TRBV28
CDR3nt: TGTGCCAGCAGTTTATCCGGACAGGGTTCCAACGAGCAGTACTTC
CDR3aa: CASSLSGQGSNEQYF

d_gene: TRBD1
abundance: .
j_gene: TRBJ1-5
v_gene: TRBV18
CDR3nt: TGTGCCAGCTCACAAGGACAGGGGGCGCGTCAGCCCCAGCATTTT
CDR3aa: CASSQGQGARQPQHF

d_gene: TRBD1
abundance: .
j_gene: TRBJ1-2
v_gene: TRBV5-4
CDR3nt: TGTGCCAGCAGCTTGGGGACAGGGGGCAGGGGCTACACCTTC
CDR3aa: CASSLGTGGRGYTF

d_gene: TRBD1
abundance: .
j_gene: TRBJ1-3
v_gene: TRBV6-6
CDR3nt: TGTGCCAGCAGTGGACAGGGGATTGGGAACACCATATATTTT
CDR3aa: CASSGQGIGNTIYF